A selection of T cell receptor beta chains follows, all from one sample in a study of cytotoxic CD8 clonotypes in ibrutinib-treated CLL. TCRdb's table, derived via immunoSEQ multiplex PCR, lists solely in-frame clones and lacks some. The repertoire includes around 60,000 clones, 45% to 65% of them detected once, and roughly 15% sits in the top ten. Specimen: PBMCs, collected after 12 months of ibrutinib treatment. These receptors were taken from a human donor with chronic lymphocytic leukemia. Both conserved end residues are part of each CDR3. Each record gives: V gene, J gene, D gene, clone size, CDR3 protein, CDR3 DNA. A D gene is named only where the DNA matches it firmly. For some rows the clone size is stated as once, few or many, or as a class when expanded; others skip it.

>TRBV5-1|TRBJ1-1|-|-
CASRGAGMGTEAFF
TGCGCCAGCAGGGGGGCAGGGATGGGCACTGAAGCTTTCTTT
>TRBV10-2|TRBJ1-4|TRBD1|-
CASSAGGHREKLFF
TGCGCCAGCAGTGCAGGGGGGCATCGGGAAAAACTGTTTTTT
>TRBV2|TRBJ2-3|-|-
CASSDFARGWESVSTDTQYF
TGTGCCAGCAGTGATTTCGCCCGGGGATGGGAAAGTGTCTCCACTGATACGCAGTATTTT
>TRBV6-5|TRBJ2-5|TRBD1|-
CASSLHRGVETQYF
TGTGCCAGCAGTTTACACAGGGGTGTGGAGACCCAGTACTTC
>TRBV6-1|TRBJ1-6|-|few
CASRRDGYNSPLHF
TGTGCCAGCCGCAGGGACGGCTATAATTCACCCCTCCACTTT
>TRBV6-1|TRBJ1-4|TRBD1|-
CASLDRGGGEKLFF
TGTGCCAGTTTGGACAGGGGAGGGGGGGAAAAACTGTTTTTT
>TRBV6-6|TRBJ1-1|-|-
CASSYLDTMNTEAFF
TGTGCCAGCAGTTACCTGGACACGATGAACACTGAAGCTTTCTTT
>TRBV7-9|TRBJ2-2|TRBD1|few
CASSLSGTANTGELFF
TGTGCCAGCAGTTTATCCGGGACAGCGAACACCGGGGAGCTGTTTTTT
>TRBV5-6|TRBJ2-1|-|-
CASSPGSAVAEQFF
TGTGCCAGCAGCCCGGGGAGCGCGGTGGCGGAGCAGTTCTTC
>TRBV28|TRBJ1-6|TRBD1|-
CATSPPRQGTGSPLHF
TGTGCCACCTCCCCCCCACGACAGGGTACGGGATCACCCCTCCACTTT
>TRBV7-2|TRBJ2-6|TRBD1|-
CASSLGQGPSGANVLTF
TGTGCCAGCAGCTTAGGACAGGGCCCCTCTGGGGCCAACGTCCTGACTTTC
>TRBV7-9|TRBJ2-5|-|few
CASSPQETQYF
TGTGCCAGCAGCCCTCAAGAGACCCAGTACTTC
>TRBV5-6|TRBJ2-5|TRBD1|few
CASSFFDRVKETQYF
TGTGCCAGCAGCTTTTTCGACAGGGTGAAGGAGACCCAGTACTTC
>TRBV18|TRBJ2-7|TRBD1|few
CASSPGTGGYEQYF
TGTGCCAGCTCACCCGGGACAGGGGGCTACGAGCAGTACTTC
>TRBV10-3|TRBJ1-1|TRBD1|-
CAIMGQGNTEAFF
TGTGCCATCATGGGACAGGGGAACACTGAAGCTTTCTTT
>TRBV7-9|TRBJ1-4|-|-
CAKLQGQGHVNEKLFF
TGTGCCAAGCTTCAGGGTCAGGGACACGTAAATGAAAAACTGTTTTTT
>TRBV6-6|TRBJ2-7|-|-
CASRPAKGGSNEQYF
TGTGCCAGCAGACCCGCAAAAGGGGGTTCCAACGAGCAGTACTTC
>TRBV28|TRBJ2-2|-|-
CASRQGLGDTGELFF
TGTGCCAGCCGGCAGGGCCTGGGGGACACCGGGGAGCTGTTTTTT
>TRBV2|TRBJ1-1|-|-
CASSETHSRGKGAFF
TGTGCCAGCAGTGAAACGCATTCGCGGGGGAAGGGAGCTTTCTTT
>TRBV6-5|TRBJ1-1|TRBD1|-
CASSFGGTWGTGIAFF
TGTGCCAGCAGTTTCGGAGGAACATGGGGGACAGGGATAGCTTTCTTT
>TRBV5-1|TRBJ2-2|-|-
CASSFDFLGTGELFF
TGCGCCAGCAGCTTCGATTTTTTAGGGACCGGGGAGCTGTTTTTT
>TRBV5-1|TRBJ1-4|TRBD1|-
CASSLTGGTNEKLFF
TGCGCCAGCAGCTTAACAGGGGGAACTAATGAAAAACTGTTTTTT